This entry concerns a single T cell receptor beta chain. Antigen specificity is unknown. The sample originates from a study of graft-versus-host responses after intestinal transplantation. The overall study: Anti-thymocyte globulin induction was given to all recipients, followed by tacrolimus and steroids for 2 to 3 years. General observations from the study: Levels of circulating GvH clones at their peak were associated with early post-transplant HvG declines. Some GvH clones appeared in ileal mucosa or blood before recipient bone marrow.

The germline V gene has CDR1 SGHVS and CDR2 FQNEAQ. This CDR3 region has 16 residues. Trimming removed 5 bases at V and 7 bases at J, with 20 bases between. The method was immunoSEQ multiplex PCR; TCRdb's version includes in-frame clones alone and lacks a portion of them. The table shows under 150,000 clones, with around nine tenths occurring only once. The TCR was taken from a human donor who received an intestinal transplant. The starting material was unstimulated CD4+ T cells sorted from spleen or lymph node cells, obtained before intestinal transplant. The chain carries TRBV7-8 and TRBJ2-2; D might be TRBD1 or TRBD2, each matching 6 bases. As DNA, the CDR3 is TGTGCCAGCAGCCCACCAACGCTCGGGGGCGGCGGGGAGCTGTTTTTT. Translation: CASSPPTLGGGGELFF.